The 9 T cell receptor beta chains below were found in one sample sequenced in a study of T cells in tuberculosis listed by TCRdb under 2018. Libraries were constructed by the immunoSEQ multiplex PCR assay. TCRdb provides this immuneACCESS table in a form limited to in-frame rearrangements. Some clones are lacking; in checked studies, under half of them reflect an unresolved V gene, and why the rest are absent is not known. This sample holds 35,000 to 45,000 clones; roughly 93% were observed only once. 9% to 14% of the sample is in the top ten clones. Material for sequencing was PBMCs. These receptors all come from a donor aged 5-35 years with latent tuberculosis or without tuberculosis infection. Some clones in this sample may be carry-over from other donors' samples.

The chain employs TRBV7-3 and TRBJ1-1; 10 nucleotides match TRBD1. The CDR3 is 13 amino acids. V was pared by 4 bases and J by 8 bases, with 4 bases of the junction left unmatched. Germline V lookup: CDR1 SGHTA, CDR2 FQGTGA. In nucleotides, the CDR3 is TGTGCCAGCAGCTCGACAGGGGGCAAGGAAGCTTTCTTT. Translated, it gives CASSSTGGKEAFF.

V gene TRBV7-8 combines with J gene TRBJ1-2; TRBD1 aligns across 8 bases. The junction had 16 bases not matched to a gene; V was cut back by 7 bases and J by 9 bases. The CDR3 contains 15 residues. Germline V gene sequence: CDR1 SGHVS, CDR2 FQNEAQ. The CDR3 DNA reads as TGTGCCAGCACCCCGACCCCCTTGACAGGGGCGAGCTACACCTTC. It translates to CASTPTPLTGASYTF.

The chain recombines TRBV4-1 with TRBJ1-1; 7 bases are shared with TRBD1. After removal of 4 bases from V and 5 bases from J, the junction contained 7 bases not matched to a gene. The CDR3 runs to 14 residues. The germline gives CDR1 MGHRA, CDR2 YSYEKL. The CDR3 protein is CASSPDRVATEAFF. In nucleotides, the CDR3 is TGCGCCAGCAGCCCAGACAGGGTTGCGACTGAAGCTTTCTTT.

The V gene is TRBV6-1, the J gene TRBJ1-6; D unclear. The V gene's germline CDR1 is MNHNS and CDR2 SASEGT. V was clipped by 8 bases and J by 10 bases, with 18 bases between them. The CDR3 is 14 amino acids. The DNA for the CDR3 is TGTGCCAGCGGCCAATCCCGGGAGGCATCACCCCTCCACTTT. Translated, it gives CASGQSREASPLHF.

The rearrangement uses TRBV7-9 and TRBJ1-2, with TRBD1 matching 7 bases. Germline trimming cut 1 base from V and 4 bases from J; bases unmatched to any gene: 3. Germline lookup yields CDR1 SEHNR and CDR2 FQNEAQ (reference sequence). The CDR3 length is 14 residues. CDR3 DNA: TGTGCCAGCAGCTTAGGACAGGGCGGCTATGGCTACACCTTC. Residues: CASSLGQGGYGYTF.

The rearrangement links TRBV27 to TRBJ1-5; D may be TRBD1 (5 bases). CDR1 and CDR2 (germline): MNHEY, SMNVEV (reference sequence). V lost 2 bases and J lost 5, with 7 bases in between. The CDR3 sequence is 13 residues long. CDR3 nucleotide sequence: TGTGCCAGCAGTTTACAGGGCGATCAGCCCCAGCATTTT. This encodes CASSLQGDQPQHF.

CDR3 nucleotides: TGCGCCAGCAGCCACCGAGGTAGGGACTACAACTACAATGAGCAGTTCTTC. Translating it yields CASSHRGRDYNYNEQFF. This chain links TRBV4-3 with TRBJ2-1; TRBD2 agrees at 7 bases. Trimming took 3 bases from V and 3 from J; bases not matched to a gene: 11. The CDR3 sequence is 17 residues long. Germline V CDR1 and CDR2: LGHNA, YSLEER.

This chain uses TRBV11-2 with TRBJ1-1, with D possibly being TRBD1 (6 bases). Germline V lookup: CDR1 SGHAT, CDR2 FQNNGV. The V end lost 3 bases, the J end lost 4 bases, and 12 bases lay between the germline ends. The CDR3 contains 14 residues. CDR3 sequence (DNA): TGTGCCAGCAGCTTCGGGACATCCGTCACTGAAGCTTTCTTT. Protein product: CASSFGTSVTEAFF.

The CDR3 protein is CASSPTSGGANEQFF. The CDR3 DNA reads as TGTGCCAGCAGCCCCACTAGCGGGGGGGCCAATGAGCAGTTCTTC. This chain joins TRBV7-9 and TRBJ2-1; 13 nucleotides align to TRBD2. V lost 5 bases to trimming and J lost 6 bases; unmatched junction nucleotides: 4. Per the germline V gene, CDR1 is SEHNR and CDR2 is FQNEAQ (reference sequence). The length of the CDR3 is 15 residues.